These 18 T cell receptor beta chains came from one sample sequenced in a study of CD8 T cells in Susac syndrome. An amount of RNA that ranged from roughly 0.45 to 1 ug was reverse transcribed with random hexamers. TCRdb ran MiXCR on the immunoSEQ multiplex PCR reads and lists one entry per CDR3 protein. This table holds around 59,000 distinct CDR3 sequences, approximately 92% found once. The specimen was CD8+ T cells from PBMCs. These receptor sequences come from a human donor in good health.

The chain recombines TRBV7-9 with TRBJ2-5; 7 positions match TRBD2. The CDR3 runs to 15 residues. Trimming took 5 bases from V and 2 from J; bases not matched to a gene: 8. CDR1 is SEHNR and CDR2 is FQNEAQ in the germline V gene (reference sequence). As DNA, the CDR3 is TGTGCCAGCAGCCCCCAGCTAGCGGAGCAAGAGACCCAGTACTTC. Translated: CASSPQLAEQETQYF.

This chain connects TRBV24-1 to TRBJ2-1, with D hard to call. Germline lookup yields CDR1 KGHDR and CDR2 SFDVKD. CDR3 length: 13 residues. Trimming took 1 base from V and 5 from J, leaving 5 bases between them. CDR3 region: CATSDFGDNEQFF. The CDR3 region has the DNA TGTGCCACCAGTGATTTTGGGGACAATGAGCAGTTCTTC.

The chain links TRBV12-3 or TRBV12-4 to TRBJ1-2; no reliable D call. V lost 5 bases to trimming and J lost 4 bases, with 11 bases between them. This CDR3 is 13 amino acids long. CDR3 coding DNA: TGTGCCAGCAGTACCTACCCCACCTATGGCTACACCTTC. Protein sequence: CASSTYPTYGYTF.

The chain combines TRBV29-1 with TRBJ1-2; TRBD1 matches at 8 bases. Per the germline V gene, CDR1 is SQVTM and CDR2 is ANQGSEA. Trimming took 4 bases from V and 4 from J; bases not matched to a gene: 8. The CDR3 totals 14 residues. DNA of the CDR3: TGCAGCGTTGTTTCGGACAGGGTCCCCTATGGCTACACCTTC. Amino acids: CSVVSDRVPYGYTF.

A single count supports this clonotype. This CDR3 reads CASSPRGRSYNEQFF. CDR3 nucleotide sequence: TGTGCCAGCAGCCCGAGGGGTAGGAGCTACAATGAGCAGTTCTTC. J is TRBJ2-1 and V is TRBV7-9; D possibly uses TRBD1 or TRBD2 (5 bases each). This CDR3 has 15 amino acids. Germline-derived CDR1 and CDR2 are SEHNR and FQNEAQ (reference sequence). With 5 bases removed from V and 3 bases from J, the gap between germline ends came to 14 bases.

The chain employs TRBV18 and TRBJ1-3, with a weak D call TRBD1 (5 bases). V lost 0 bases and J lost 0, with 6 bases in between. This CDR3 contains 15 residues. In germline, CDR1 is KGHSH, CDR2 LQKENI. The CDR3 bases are TGTGCCAGCTCACCACCGACAGTCTCTGGAAACACCATATATTTT. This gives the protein CASSPPTVSGNTIYF.

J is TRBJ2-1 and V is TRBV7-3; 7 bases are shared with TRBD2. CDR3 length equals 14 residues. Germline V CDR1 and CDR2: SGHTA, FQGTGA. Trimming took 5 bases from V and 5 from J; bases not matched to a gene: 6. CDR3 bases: TGTGCCAGCAGCCCTAGCGGCCCCCACAATGAGCAGTTCTTC. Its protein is CASSPSGPHNEQFF.

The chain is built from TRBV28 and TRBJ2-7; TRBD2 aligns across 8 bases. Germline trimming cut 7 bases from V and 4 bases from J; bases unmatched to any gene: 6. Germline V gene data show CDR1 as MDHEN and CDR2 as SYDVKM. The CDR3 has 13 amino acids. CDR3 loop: CASTIAGSYEQYF. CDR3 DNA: TGTGCCAGCACTATAGCGGGGTCATACGAGCAGTACTTC.

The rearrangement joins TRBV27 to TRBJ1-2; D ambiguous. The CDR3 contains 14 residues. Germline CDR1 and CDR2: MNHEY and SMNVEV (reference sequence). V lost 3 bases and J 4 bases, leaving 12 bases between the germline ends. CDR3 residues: CASSFVGNPYGYTF. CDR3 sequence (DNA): TGTGCCAGCAGTTTTGTAGGGAATCCCTATGGCTACACCTTC.

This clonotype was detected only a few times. The CDR3 DNA reads as TGCGCCAGCAGCCAAGATGCAGGGGATCGCGGTGGCTACACCTTC. This translates into CASSQDAGDRGGYTF. The rearrangement links TRBV4-3 to TRBJ1-2; possibly TRBD1 for D (6 bases). The CDR3 is made up of 15 amino acids. Germline CDR1 LGHNA, CDR2 YSLEER. V lost 0 bases and J lost 7, with 15 bases in between.

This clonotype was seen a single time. This CDR3 is CASSQVASGGYEQYF. In DNA form, the CDR3 reads TGCGCCAGCAGCCAAGTGGCTAGCGGGGGCTACGAGCAGTACTTC. The chain is built from TRBV4-3 and TRBJ2-7; 10 positions match TRBD2. Germline CDR1 reads LGHNA; CDR2 reads YSLEER. V shed 1 base and J 3 bases; nucleotides not matched to a gene: 3. CDR3 length: 15 amino acids.

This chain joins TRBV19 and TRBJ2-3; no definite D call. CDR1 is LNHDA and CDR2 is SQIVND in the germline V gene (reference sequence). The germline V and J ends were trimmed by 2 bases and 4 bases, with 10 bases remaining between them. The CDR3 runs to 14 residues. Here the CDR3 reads CASSISLPPDTQYF. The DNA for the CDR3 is TGTGCCAGTAGTATAAGTCTCCCCCCAGATACGCAGTATTTT.

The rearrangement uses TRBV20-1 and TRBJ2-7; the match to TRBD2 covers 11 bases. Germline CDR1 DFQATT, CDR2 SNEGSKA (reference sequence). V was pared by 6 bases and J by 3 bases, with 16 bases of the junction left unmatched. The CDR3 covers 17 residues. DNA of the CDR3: TGCAGTGCCAGGAATATAGCGGGGGGGGCATTTATCTACGAGCAGTACTTC. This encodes CSARNIAGGAFIYEQYF.

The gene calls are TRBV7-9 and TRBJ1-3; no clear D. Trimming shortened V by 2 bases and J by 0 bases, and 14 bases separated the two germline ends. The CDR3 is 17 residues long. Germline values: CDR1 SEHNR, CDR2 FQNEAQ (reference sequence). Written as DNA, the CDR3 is TGTGCCAGCAGCTTAAGCACAGAAGGTTACTCTGGAAACACCATATATTTT. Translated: CASSLSTEGYSGNTIYF. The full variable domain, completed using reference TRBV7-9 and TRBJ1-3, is DTGVSQNPRHKITKRGQNVTFRCDPISEHNRLYWYRQTLGQGPEFLTYFQNEAQLEKSRLLSDRFSAERPKGSFSTLEIQRTEQGDSAMYLCASSLSTEGYSGNTIYFGEGSWLTVV.

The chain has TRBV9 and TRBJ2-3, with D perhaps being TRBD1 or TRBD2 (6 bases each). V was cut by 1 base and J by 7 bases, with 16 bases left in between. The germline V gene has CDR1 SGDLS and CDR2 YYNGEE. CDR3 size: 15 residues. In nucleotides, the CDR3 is TGTGCCAGCAGCGTAACGGGGGCGGGTTCGTATACGCAGTATTTT. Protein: CASSVTGAGSYTQYF.

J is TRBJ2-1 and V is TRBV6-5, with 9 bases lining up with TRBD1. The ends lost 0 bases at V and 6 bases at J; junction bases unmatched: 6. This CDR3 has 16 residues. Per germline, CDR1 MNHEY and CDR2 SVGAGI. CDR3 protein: CASSYSVRDRANEQFF. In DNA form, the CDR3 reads TGTGCCAGCAGTTACTCGGTTCGGGACAGGGCCAATGAGCAGTTCTTC.

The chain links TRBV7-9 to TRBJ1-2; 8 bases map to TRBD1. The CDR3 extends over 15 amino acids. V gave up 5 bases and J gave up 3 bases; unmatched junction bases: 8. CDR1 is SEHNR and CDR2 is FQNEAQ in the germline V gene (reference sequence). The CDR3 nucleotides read TGTGCCAGCAGCCGGACGGACAGGGAGGACTATGGCTACACCTTC. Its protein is CASSRTDREDYGYTF.

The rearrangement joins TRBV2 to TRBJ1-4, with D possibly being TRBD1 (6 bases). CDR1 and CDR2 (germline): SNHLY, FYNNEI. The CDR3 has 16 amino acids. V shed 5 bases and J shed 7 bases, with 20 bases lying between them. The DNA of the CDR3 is TGTGCCAGCAGTCCCAACCCCGGGGGGCCGGTTGAAAAACTGTTTTTT. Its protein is CASSPNPGGPVEKLFF.